The 18 T cell receptor beta chains reported below all come from one sample, sequenced in a study of cytomegalovirus exposure and HLA in healthy donors. TCRdb keeps only in-frame clones here, not all; method: immunoSEQ multiplex PCR. The repertoire holds 300,000 or so clones, with roughly 90% as singletons. Specimen: PBMCs. The receptor set was obtained from a man aged 30 to 45 in good health and CMV-seronegative.

The CDR3 sequence: CATSRVLDRLDTQYF. CDR3 nucleotide sequence: TGTGCCACCAGCAGAGTTTTGGACAGGCTAGATACGCAGTATTTT. The chain links TRBV15 to TRBJ2-3; 7 nucleotides match TRBD1. Per germline, CDR1 LNHNV and CDR2 YYDKDF (reference sequence). Trimming cost V 1 base and J 5 bases; bases outside gene matches: 6. This CDR3 is built from 15 residues.

The chain carries TRBV29-1 and TRBJ2-2; TRBD1 agrees at 9 bases. The CDR3 has 18 amino acids. Germline CDR1 reads SQVTM; CDR2 reads ANQGSEA. Trimming cost V 6 bases and J 0 bases; bases outside gene matches: 14. CDR3 DNA sequence: TGCAGCGTGGGGACAGGGCAAGCCCTAACTGCGAACACCGGGGAGCTGTTTTTT. Residues: CSVGTGQALTANTGELFF.

CDR3 in DNA: TGTGCCAGCAGCCTAACTACTGTCGACAGGGGCACCGGGGAGCTGTTTTTT. Translated, it gives CASSLTTVDRGTGELFF. The chain uses TRBV9 and TRBJ2-2; 8 bases map to TRBD1. The CDR3 is 17 amino acids. CDR1 and CDR2 from the germline V gene are SGDLS and YYNGEE. Losses at the gene ends were 4 bases for V and 4 bases for J; bases not matched to a gene: 12.

The gene calls are TRBV6-5 and TRBJ1-4, with 7 positions matching TRBD1. CDR1 is MNHEY and CDR2 is SVGAGI in the germline V gene. The V segment lost 5 bases and the J segment 7 bases; nucleotides outside the gene matches: 7. This CDR3 comprises 14 residues. This chain's CDR3 is CASSTGARSEKLFF. The CDR3 region has the DNA TGTGCCAGCAGTACAGGGGCGAGGAGTGAAAAACTGTTTTTT.

J is TRBJ2-2 and V is TRBV7-9; D may be TRBD1 (6 bases). Germline V CDR1 and CDR2: SEHNR, FQNEAQ (reference sequence). Trimming left V 5 bases short and J 7 bases short, with 17 bases between. The CDR3 extends over 15 amino acids. The CDR3 DNA reads TGTGCCAGCAGCCCACTCAGGGGATTCATCGGGGAGCTGTTTTTT. Translated: CASSPLRGFIGELFF.

This clone was counted a few times. CDR3 coding DNA: TGTGCCAGCAGCGTTAGCGGGACAGGGGCCTATGGCTACACCTTC. Its translation is CASSVSGTGAYGYTF. The J gene is TRBJ1-2, the V gene TRBV7-2; TRBD1 matches 10 bases. With 5 bases clipped from V and 4 bases from J, the junction kept 7 bases outside the gene matches. CDR3 length equals 15 residues. Germline assignment: CDR1 SGHTA and CDR2 FQGNSA.

The rearrangement joins TRBV6-5 to TRBJ1-4; D not certain. Looked up from germline, CDR1 is MNHEY and CDR2 is SVGAGI. With 6 bases removed from V and 8 bases from J, the gap between germline ends came to 7 bases. The CDR3 consists of 11 residues. CDR3 in amino acids: CASRRVEKLFF. DNA for the CDR3: TGTGCCAGCAGACGGGTAGAAAAACTGTTTTTT.

The rearrangement links TRBV10-3 to TRBJ2-1, with 7 bases that match TRBD2. The length of the CDR3 is 14 residues. V shed 4 bases and J 9 bases; nucleotides not matched to a gene: 9. CDR1 is ENHRY, CDR2 SYGVKD, per germline. The CDR3 loop is CAISASGALGEQFF. Here the CDR3 DNA reads TGTGCCATCAGTGCCAGCGGGGCCCTTGGTGAGCAGTTCTTC.

For this clone: The junction departs from germline at one end; a sequencing error may be responsible. This chain links TRBV10-3 with TRBJ1-5, with TRBD1 matching over 10 bases. Germline V gene sequence: CDR1 ENHRY, CDR2 SYGVKD. There are 15 residues in the CDR3. This CDR3 is CAISESTGGKQPQHF. CDR3 nucleotides: TGTGCCATCAGTGAGTCGACAGGGGGCAAACAGCCCCAGCATTTT.

V is TRBV28 and J is TRBJ2-3; D uncertain. Germline V gives CDR1 MDHEN, CDR2 SYDVKM. The CDR3 loop spans 15 amino acids. V dropped 2 bases and J dropped 0 bases, with 9 bases sitting between them. CDR3 amino acids: CASSLNGESTDTQYF. CDR3 DNA sequence: TGTGCCAGCAGTTTAAACGGAGAGAGCACAGATACGCAGTATTTT.

The rearrangement links TRBV25-1 to TRBJ2-7, with TRBD1 matching 7 bases. CDR1 and CDR2 from the germline V gene are MGHDK and SYGVNS. The trim removed 7 bases at V and 1 base at J, leaving 7 bases unmatched. CDR3 length: 14 residues. CDR3 nucleotides: TGTGCCAGCAATTCCCGGGACAGTTCCTACGAGCAGTACTTC. Its translation is CASNSRDSSYEQYF.

This rearrangement joins TRBV10-3 to TRBJ2-1; 8 bases align to TRBD2. The V gene end was trimmed by 7 bases and the J gene end by 2 bases; junction bases not matched to a gene: 10. CDR1 is ENHRY and CDR2 is SYGVKD in the germline V gene. The CDR3 sequence is 16 residues long. The CDR3 loop is CAINPTGGETYNEQFF. CDR3 nucleotides: TGTGCCATCAATCCTACGGGGGGGGAAACCTACAATGAGCAGTTCTTC.

The J gene is TRBJ1-2, the V gene TRBV12-5, with D perhaps matching TRBD1 (6 bases). Per the germline V gene, CDR1 is LGHNT and CDR2 is FRNRAP. CDR3 length: 13 residues. V was pared by 6 bases and J by 4 bases, with 12 bases between. CDR3 bases: TGTGCTAGTGGGTCAGGGGTCTTCTATGGCTACACCTTC. Its translation is CASGSGVFYGYTF.

This chain uses TRBV10-2 with TRBJ2-6; D gene ambiguous. The CDR3 is made up of 13 amino acids. CDR1 and CDR2 from the germline V gene are WSHSY and SAAADI. V lost 4 bases to trimming and J lost 1 base, with 2 bases between them. The CDR3 DNA is TGCGCCAGCAGTGCATCTGGGGCCAACGTCCTGACTTTC. This encodes CASSASGANVLTF.

This chain joins TRBV19 and TRBJ2-7; TRBD1 matches 10 bases. This CDR3 has 14 residues. The germline CDR1 and CDR2 sequences are LNHDA and SQIVND (reference sequence). V lost 5 bases, J lost 5 bases, and 6 bases stayed unmatched. The CDR3 sequence is CASSLGTGDHEQYF. DNA of the CDR3: TGTGCCAGTAGTCTCGGGACAGGGGACCACGAGCAGTACTTC.

The CDR3 is CASRGQSNTGELFF. CDR3 nucleotide sequence: TGTGCCAGCAGGGGGCAATCGAACACCGGGGAGCTGTTTTTT. The chain uses TRBV2 and TRBJ2-2; weak D call: TRBD1 (5 bases). Trimming removed 6 bases at V and 0 bases at J, with 8 bases between. CDR3 length: 14 amino acids. Germline V gene data show CDR1 as SNHLY and CDR2 as FYNNEI.

This sequence joins TRBV5-1 and TRBJ2-2; perhaps TRBD1 as D (6 bases). Germline values: CDR1 SGHRS, CDR2 YFSETQ. The V gene lost 3 bases and the J gene lost 7 bases, with 13 bases spanning the gap. This CDR3 contains 14 residues. The CDR3 bases are TGCGCCAGCAGCTCGACAGGCTTTGGCGGGGAGCTGTTTTTT. Translating it yields CASSSTGFGGELFF.

The table lists this clone with a few counts. The CDR3 sequence: CASSSTEYYEQYF. For the CDR3, the DNA is TGTGCCAGTAGCTCGACAGAGTACTACGAGCAGTACTTC. J is TRBJ2-7 and V is TRBV19, with D perhaps matching TRBD1 (5 bases). CDR1 and CDR2 (germline): LNHDA, SQIVND (reference sequence). Trimming shortened V by 6 bases and J by 3 bases, and 12 bases separated the two germline ends. The CDR3 has 13 amino acids.